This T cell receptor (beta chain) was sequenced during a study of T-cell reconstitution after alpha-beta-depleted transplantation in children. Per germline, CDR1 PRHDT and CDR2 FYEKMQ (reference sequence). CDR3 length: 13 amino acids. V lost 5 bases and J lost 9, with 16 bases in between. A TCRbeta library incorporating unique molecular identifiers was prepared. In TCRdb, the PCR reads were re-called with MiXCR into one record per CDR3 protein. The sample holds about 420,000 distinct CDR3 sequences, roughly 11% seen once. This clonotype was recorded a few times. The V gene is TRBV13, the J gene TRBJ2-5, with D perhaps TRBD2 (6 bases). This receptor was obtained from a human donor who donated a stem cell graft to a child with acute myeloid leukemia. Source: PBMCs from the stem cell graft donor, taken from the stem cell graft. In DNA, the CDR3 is TGTGCCAGCAGCCCCCGGTCGGAGCGGGCCCAGTACTTC. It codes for CASSPRSERAQYF.